This TCR beta chain was retrieved from a study of blood T cell repertoires in COVID-19. Study context: Sites in the United States, Italy and Spain provided acute and convalescent COVID-19 samples.

Sequenced by immunoSEQ multiplex PCR; TCRdb stores in-frame clones only, minus some. In the table there are 350,000 to 500,000 clones, 88% of which are singletons. The cohort comprised adults aged 18 to 89 years residing in about 25 US areas. V gave up 7 bases and J gave up 9 bases; unmatched junction bases: 6. Germline CDR1 reads MNHEY; CDR2 reads SVGAGI. The CDR3 totals 12 residues. Source material: PBMCs or T cells enriched from blood (not recorded which). This sequence was found in a woman between 18 and 29 years old who had been exposed to COVID-19. The chain uses TRBV6-5 and TRBJ1-1, with 9 bases lining up with TRBD1. The CDR3 region is CASTGTGNQAFF. Written as DNA, the CDR3 is TGTGCCAGCACCGGGACAGGGAATCAAGCTTTCTTT.